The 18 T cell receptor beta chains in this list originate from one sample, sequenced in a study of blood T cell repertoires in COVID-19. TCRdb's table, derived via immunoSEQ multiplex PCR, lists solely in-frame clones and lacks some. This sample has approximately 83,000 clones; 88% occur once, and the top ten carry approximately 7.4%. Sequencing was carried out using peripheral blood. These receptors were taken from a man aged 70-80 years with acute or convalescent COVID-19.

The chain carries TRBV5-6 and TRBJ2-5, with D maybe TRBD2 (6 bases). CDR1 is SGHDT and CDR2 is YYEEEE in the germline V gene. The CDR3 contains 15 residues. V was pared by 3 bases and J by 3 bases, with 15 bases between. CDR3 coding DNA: TGTGCCAGCAGCTGGCCGGGACTGCAAAAAGAGACCCAGTACTTC. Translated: CASSWPGLQKETQYF.

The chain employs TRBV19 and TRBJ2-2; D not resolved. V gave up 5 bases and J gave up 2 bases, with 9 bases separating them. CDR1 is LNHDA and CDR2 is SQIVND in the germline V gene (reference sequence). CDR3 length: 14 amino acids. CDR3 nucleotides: TGTGCCAGTAGTGGTCAGATCAACACCGGGGAGCTGTTTTTT. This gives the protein CASSGQINTGELFF.

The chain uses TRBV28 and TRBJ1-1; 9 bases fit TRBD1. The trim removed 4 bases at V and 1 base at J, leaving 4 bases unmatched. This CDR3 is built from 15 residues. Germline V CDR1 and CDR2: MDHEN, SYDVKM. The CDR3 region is CASSSQDRGNTEAFF. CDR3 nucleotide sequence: TGTGCCAGCAGTTCTCAGGACAGGGGGAACACTGAAGCTTTCTTT.

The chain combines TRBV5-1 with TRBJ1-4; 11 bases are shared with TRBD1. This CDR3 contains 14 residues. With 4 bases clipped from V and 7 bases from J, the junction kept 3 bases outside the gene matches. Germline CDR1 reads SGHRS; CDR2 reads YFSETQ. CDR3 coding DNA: TGCGCCAGCAGCATCGGGACAGGGGGTGAAAAACTGTTTTTT. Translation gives CASSIGTGGEKLFF.

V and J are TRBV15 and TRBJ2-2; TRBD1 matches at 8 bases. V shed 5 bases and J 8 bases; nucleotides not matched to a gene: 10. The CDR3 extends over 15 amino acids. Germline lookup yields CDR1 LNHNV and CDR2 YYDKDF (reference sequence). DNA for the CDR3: TGTGCCACCAGCTACATGGACAGGGCCTCGGGGGAGCTGTTTTTT. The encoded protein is CATSYMDRASGELFF.

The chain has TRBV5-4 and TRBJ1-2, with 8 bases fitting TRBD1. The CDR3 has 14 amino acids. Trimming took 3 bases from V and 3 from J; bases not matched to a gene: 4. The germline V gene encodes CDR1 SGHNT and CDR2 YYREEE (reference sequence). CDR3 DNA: TGTGCCAGCAGCTCCAGGGGGCCGGACTATGGCTACACCTTC. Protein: CASSSRGPDYGYTF.

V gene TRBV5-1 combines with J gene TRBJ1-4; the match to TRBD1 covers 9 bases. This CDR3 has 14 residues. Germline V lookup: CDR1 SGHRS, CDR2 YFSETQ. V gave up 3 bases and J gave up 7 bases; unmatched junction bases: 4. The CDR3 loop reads CASSSGTGSEKLFF. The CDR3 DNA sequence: TGCGCCAGCAGCTCTGGGACAGGGAGTGAAAAACTGTTTTTT.

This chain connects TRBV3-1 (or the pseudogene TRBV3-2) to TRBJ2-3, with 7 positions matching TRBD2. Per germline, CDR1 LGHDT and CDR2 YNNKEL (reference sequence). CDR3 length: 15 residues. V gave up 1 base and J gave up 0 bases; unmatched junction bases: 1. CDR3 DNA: TGTGCCAGCAGCCAAGGGGGAGGGAGCACAGATACGCAGTATTTT. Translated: CASSQGGGSTDTQYF.

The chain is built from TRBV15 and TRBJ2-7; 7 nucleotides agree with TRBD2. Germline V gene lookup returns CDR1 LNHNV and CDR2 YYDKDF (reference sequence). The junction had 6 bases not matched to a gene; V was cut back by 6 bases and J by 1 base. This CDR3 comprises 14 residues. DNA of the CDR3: TGTGCCACCAGTGGCGGGAGTGGATCCTACGAGCAGTACTTC. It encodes CATSGGSGSYEQYF.

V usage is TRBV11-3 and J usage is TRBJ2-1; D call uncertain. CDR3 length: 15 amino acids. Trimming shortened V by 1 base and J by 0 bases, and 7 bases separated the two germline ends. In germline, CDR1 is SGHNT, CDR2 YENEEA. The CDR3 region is CASSLGERSYNEQFF. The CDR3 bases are TGTGCCAGCAGCTTAGGAGAGCGCTCCTACAATGAGCAGTTCTTC. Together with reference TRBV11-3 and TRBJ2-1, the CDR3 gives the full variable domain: EAGVVQSPRYKIIEKKQPVAFWCNPISGHNTLYWYLQNLGQGPELLIRYENEEAVDDSQLPKDRFSAERLKGVDSTLKIQPAELGDSAVYLCASSLGERSYNEQFFGPGTRLTVL.

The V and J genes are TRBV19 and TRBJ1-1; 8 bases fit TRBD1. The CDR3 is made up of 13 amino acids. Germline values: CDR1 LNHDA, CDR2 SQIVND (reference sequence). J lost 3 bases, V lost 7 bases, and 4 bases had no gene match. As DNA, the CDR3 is TGTGCCAGTATGACAGGGGCCTACACTGAAGCTTTCTTT. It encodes CASMTGAYTEAFF.

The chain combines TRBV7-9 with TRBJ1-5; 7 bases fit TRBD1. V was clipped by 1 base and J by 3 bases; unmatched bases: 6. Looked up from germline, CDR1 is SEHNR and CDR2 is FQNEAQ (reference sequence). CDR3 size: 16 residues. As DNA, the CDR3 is TGTGCCAGCAGCTTAGAGGGGGCGCGGAACAATCAGCCCCAGCATTTT. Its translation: CASSLEGARNNQPQHF.

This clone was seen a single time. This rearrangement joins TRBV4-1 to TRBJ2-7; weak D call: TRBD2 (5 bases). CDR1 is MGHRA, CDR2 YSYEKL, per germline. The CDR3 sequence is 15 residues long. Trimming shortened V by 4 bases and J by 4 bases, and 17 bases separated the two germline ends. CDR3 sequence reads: CASSLQRQAIYEQYF. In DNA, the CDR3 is TGCGCCAGCAGCCTACAGCGGCAGGCGATTTACGAGCAGTACTTC.

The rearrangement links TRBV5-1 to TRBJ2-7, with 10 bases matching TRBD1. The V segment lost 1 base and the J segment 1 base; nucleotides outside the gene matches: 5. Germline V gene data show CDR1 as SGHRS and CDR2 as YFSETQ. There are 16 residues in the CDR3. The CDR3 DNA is TGCGCCAGCAGCTTGAGGGACAGGGGTAAATCCTACGAGCAGTACTTC. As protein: CASSLRDRGKSYEQYF.

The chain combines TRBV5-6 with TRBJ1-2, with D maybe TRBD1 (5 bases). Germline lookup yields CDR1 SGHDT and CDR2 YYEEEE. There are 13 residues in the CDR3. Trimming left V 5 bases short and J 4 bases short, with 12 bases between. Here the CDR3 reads CASREGVRYGYTF. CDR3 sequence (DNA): TGTGCCAGCAGGGAAGGGGTTCGCTATGGCTACACCTTC.

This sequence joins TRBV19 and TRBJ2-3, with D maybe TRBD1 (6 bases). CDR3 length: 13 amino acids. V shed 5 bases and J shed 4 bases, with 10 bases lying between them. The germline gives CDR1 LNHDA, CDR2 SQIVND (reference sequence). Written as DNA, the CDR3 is TGTGCCAGTAGTGCGCGACAGGCAGATACGCAGTATTTT. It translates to CASSARQADTQYF.

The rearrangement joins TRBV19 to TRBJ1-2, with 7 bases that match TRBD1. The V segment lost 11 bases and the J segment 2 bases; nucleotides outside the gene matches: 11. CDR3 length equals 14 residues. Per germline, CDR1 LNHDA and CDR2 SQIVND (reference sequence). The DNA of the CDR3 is TGTGCCGCAAGTAGGACAGGAACCAACTATGGCTACACCTTC. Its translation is CAASRTGTNYGYTF.

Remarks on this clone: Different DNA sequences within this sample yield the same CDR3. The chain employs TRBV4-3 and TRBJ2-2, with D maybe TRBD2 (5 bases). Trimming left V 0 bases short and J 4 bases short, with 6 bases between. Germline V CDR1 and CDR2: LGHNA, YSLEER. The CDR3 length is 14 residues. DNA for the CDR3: TGCGCCAGCAGCCAAGAACGGGGCACCGGGGAGCTGTTTTTT. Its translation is CASSQERGTGELFF.